This is a list of T cell receptor beta chains from one sample in a study of blood T cell repertoires in COVID-19. Sequencing was performed with immunoSEQ multiplex PCR; in TCRdb, only in-frame clones are kept and a portion is missing. The sample holds about 91,000 clones, about 88% seen once. Sequencing input: peripheral blood. All receptors come from an elderly woman with active COVID-19. Both conserved end residues are part of each CDR3. D genes are given only for firm matches. The size field is filled for only some rows; it gives once, few, many or a size class.

TRBJ2-5 | - | 17 | TRBD1 | TRBV7-9 | CASSIRGHAGKTETQYF | TGTGCCAGCAGCATCAGGGGGCACGCGGGAAAAACAGAGACCCAGTACTTC
TRBJ2-2 | - | 15 | TRBD2 | TRBV28 | CASRKSSGPTGELFF | TGTGCCAGCAGAAAATCTAGCGGACCCACCGGGGAGCTGTTTTTT
TRBJ2-7 | - | 15 | TRBD2 | TRBV3-1/TRBV3-2 | CASSQEAGATYEQYF | TGTGCCAGCAGCCAAGAGGCGGGAGCGACCTACGAGCAGTACTTC
TRBJ2-1 | - | 14 | TRBD2 | TRBV19 | CASRTSGSNLEQFF | TGTGCCAGTAGAACTAGCGGGTCGAATCTTGAGCAGTTCTTC
TRBJ2-3 | - | 17 | TRBD2 | TRBV7-8 | CATGRRRVAGSTDTQYF | TGTGCCACCGGCAGGCGGCGGGTAGCGGGAAGCACAGATACGCAGTATTTT
TRBJ2-7 | - | 13 | - | TRBV24-1 | CATSDLKEHEQYF | TGTGCCACCAGTGATTTGAAGGAGCACGAGCAGTACTTC
TRBJ1-5 | - | 13 | - | TRBV19 | CASADRYNQPQHF | TGTGCCAGTGCTGACAGGTATAATCAGCCCCAGCATTTT
TRBJ1-2 | - | 12 | TRBD1 | TRBV30 | CAWSIGQGGSHF | TGTGCCTGGAGTATCGGACAGGGTGGGTCTCACTTC
TRBJ2-5 | - | 17 | - | TRBV15 | CATSRDPRGRQQETQYF | TGTGCCACCAGCAGAGATCCCAGGGGTCGCCAACAAGAGACCCAGTACTTC
TRBJ2-1 | - | 14 | TRBD2 | TRBV13 | CASTPGTAGDEQFF | TGTGCCAGCACCCCCGGAACAGCGGGAGATGAGCAGTTCTTC
TRBJ2-3 | - | 16 | TRBD2 | TRBV6-2/TRBV6-3 | CASSGLAGSSTDTQYF | TGTGCCAGCAGTGGACTAGCGGGTTCTAGCACAGATACGCAGTATTTT
TRBJ2-7 | - | 16 | TRBD2 | TRBV5-1 | CASSPLWLAGGSEQYF | TGCGCCAGCAGCCCCCTATGGCTAGCGGGAGGATCCGAGCAGTACTTC
TRBJ2-1 | once | 15 | TRBD2 | TRBV6-2/TRBV6-3 | CASSPLGTSGREQFF | TGTGCCAGCAGTCCGCTTGGGACTAGCGGGAGGGAGCAGTTCTTC
TRBJ2-3 | - | 16 | - | TRBV5-4 | CASSRVGTPHTDTQYF | TGTGCCAGCAGCAGAGTTGGGACTCCTCACACAGATACGCAGTATTTT
TRBJ1-2 | - | 17 | - | TRBV9 | CASSVLSQGLGFYGYTF | TGTGCCAGCAGCGTCCTCTCACAGGGATTGGGGTTTTATGGCTACACCTTC
TRBJ2-7 | - | 16 | - | TRBV6-2/TRBV6-3 | CASSYYGVTPSYEQYF | TGTGCCAGCAGTTACTACGGGGTCACTCCCTCCTACGAGCAGTACTTC
TRBJ2-3 | - | 20 | TRBD2 | TRBV4-1 | CASSQDWSGGLAGGVDTQYF | TGCGCCAGCAGCCAAGATTGGAGTGGGGGACTAGCGGGAGGGGTAGATACGCAGTATTTT
TRBJ2-2 | - | 13 | - | TRBV12-3/TRBV12-4 | CASSLTRDGELFF | TGTGCCAGCAGCTTAACGAGGGACGGGGAGCTGTTTTTT
TRBJ2-5 | - | 14 | TRBD2 | TRBV14 | CASSQGLAGGAQYF | TGTGCCAGCAGCCAAGGATTAGCGGGAGGAGCCCAGTACTTC
TRBJ2-1 | - | 17 | TRBD2 | TRBV30 | CAWSHNGAGAGKNEQFF | TGTGCCTGGAGCCACAACGGAGCGGGAGCTGGAAAGAATGAGCAGTTCTTC
TRBJ2-3 | - | 15 | TRBD2 | TRBV27 | CASRGTSGRRDTQYF | TGTGCCAGCAGAGGGACTAGCGGGAGGAGAGATACGCAGTATTTT
TRBJ2-4 | - | 18 | TRBD2 | TRBV5-1 | CASSSGTSASIAKNIQYF | TGCGCCAGCAGCTCAGGGACTAGCGCCTCTATAGCCAAAAACATTCAGTACTTC
TRBJ2-3 | - | 16 | - | TRBV11-3 | CASSLGYSSPTDTQYF | TGTGCCAGCAGCTTAGGTTATTCCTCCCCCACAGATACGCAGTATTTT
TRBJ1-6 | - | 16 | - | TRBV9 | CASSPALRLNNSPLHF | TGTGCCAGCAGCCCCGCCCTCAGGCTCAATAATTCACCCCTCCACTTT
TRBJ2-5 | - | 12 | - | TRBV11-2 | CASSFYSETQYF | TGTGCCAGCAGCTTCTATTCAGAGACCCAGTACTTC
TRBJ2-1 | - | 15 | TRBD2 | TRBV7-6 | CASSPGLAGVYEQFF | TGTGCCAGCAGCCCTGGGCTAGCGGGAGTCTATGAGCAGTTCTTC
TRBJ2-5 | - | 14 | - | TRBV14 | CASSQDRMVGTQYF | TGTGCCAGCAGCCAAGACAGGATGGTGGGGACCCAGTACTTC
TRBJ1-6 | - | 15 | - | TRBV28 | CASRETGTESSPLHF | TGTGCCAGCAGGGAAACCGGGACTGAATCTTCACCCCTCCACTTT
TRBJ2-7 | - | 15 | - | TRBV7-8 | CASSRGSGVSYEQYF | TGTGCCAGCAGCAGAGGGTCAGGGGTTAGCTACGAGCAGTACTTC
TRBJ2-7 | - | 15 | - | TRBV4-1 | CASSSGTHPSYEQYF | TGCGCCAGCAGCTCGGGGACTCATCCCTCCTACGAGCAGTACTTC
TRBJ2-1 | - | 14 | - | TRBV28 | CATRWGRSDNEQFF | TGTGCCACCAGATGGGGGCGATCGGACAATGAGCAGTTCTTC
TRBJ2-5 | - | 15 | - | TRBV7-9 | CASSLAAWAQETQYF | TGTGCCAGCAGCTTAGCTGCGTGGGCGCAGGAGACCCAGTACTTC
TRBJ1-2 | - | 14 | - | TRBV19 | CASSSSAGGDGYTF | TGTGCCAGTAGTTCATCGGCCGGGGGGGATGGCTACACCTTC
TRBJ2-1 | - | 15 | - | TRBV7-2 | CASSLAGASYNEQFF | TGTGCCAGCAGCTTAGCGGGAGCATCCTACAATGAGCAGTTCTTC
TRBJ2-2 | - | 19 | TRBD2 | TRBV27 | CASRASGTSGRASTGELFF | TGTGCCAGCAGGGCTTCCGGGACTAGCGGGAGGGCGAGCACCGGGGAGCTGTTTTTT
TRBJ2-5 | once | 14 | TRBD1 | TRBV4-2 | CASKDRGSQETQYF | TGTGCCAGCAAGGACAGGGGATCCCAAGAGACCCAGTACTTC
TRBJ1-6 | - | 15 | TRBD1 | TRBV7-2 | CASSFGTGVNSPLHF | TGTGCCAGCAGCTTCGGGACAGGGGTAAATTCACCCCTCCACTTT
TRBJ2-2 | - | 16 | - | TRBV9 | CASSPPVGVNTGELFF | TGTGCCAGCAGCCCCCCGGTAGGGGTGAACACCGGGGAGCTGTTTTTT
TRBJ2-5 | - | 14 | TRBD2 | TRBV6-5 | CASSYSGGGETQYF | TGTGCCAGCAGTTACTCGGGGGGGGGAGAGACCCAGTACTTC
TRBJ1-5 | - | 13 | - | TRBV7-8 | CASSAGRYQPQHF | TGTGCCAGCAGCGCGGGGCGGTATCAGCCCCAGCATTTT
TRBJ1-1 | - | 11 | - | TRBV12-3/TRBV12-4 | CASSIGGEAFF | TGTGCCAGCAGCATCGGCGGTGAAGCTTTCTTT
TRBJ2-1 | - | 16 | TRBD1 | TRBV24-1 | CATSDSGTGSYNEQFF | TGTGCCACCAGTGATTCTGGGACAGGTTCATACAATGAGCAGTTCTTC
TRBJ1-1 | - | 15 | - | TRBV19 | CASSNGGRPNTEAFF | TGTGCCAGTAGTAACGGCGGTCGGCCTAACACTGAAGCTTTCTTT
TRBJ2-1 | - | 15 | TRBD2 | TRBV4-1 | CASSISGSSNNEQFF | TGCGCCAGCAGCATTAGCGGGAGTTCGAACAATGAGCAGTTCTTC
TRBJ2-3 | few | 16 | TRBD1 | TRBV4-2 | CASSQDLGTGTDTQYF | TGTGCCAGCAGCCAAGATCTGGGGACAGGCACAGATACGCAGTATTTT
TRBJ2-1 | - | 20 | TRBD2 | TRBV4-1 | CASSQDKLAGGRSFIDEQFF | TGCGCCAGCAGCCAAGATAAACTAGCGGGAGGGAGGTCATTTATCGATGAGCAGTTCTTC
TRBJ2-6 | - | 15 | - | TRBV7-6 | CASSLRRSGANVLTF | TGTGCCAGCAGCTTAAGGAGGTCAGGGGCCAACGTCCTGACTTTC
TRBJ1-5 | - | 14 | TRBD1 | TRBV18 | CASSQTGGRQPQHF | TGTGCCAGCTCACAAACAGGGGGGAGGCAGCCCCAGCATTTT
TRBJ1-2 | - | 12 | - | TRBV2 | CASSAGVWGYTF | TGTGCCAGCAGTGCAGGGGTTTGGGGCTACACCTTC
TRBJ2-7 | - | 12 | - | TRBV6-6 | CASGMQSYGIYF | TGTGCCAGCGGTATGCAGTCTTATGGTATTTACTTC
TRBJ2-1 | once | 14 | - | TRBV5-6 | CASSMTISYNEQFF | TGTGCCAGCAGCATGACAATCTCCTACAATGAGCAGTTCTTC
TRBJ2-3 | - | 12 | TRBD2 | TRBV19 | CASDDGGVTQYF | TGTGCCAGCGATGATGGGGGGGTTACGCAGTATTTT
TRBJ2-7 | - | 15 | - | TRBV11-2 | CASSQQTANSYEQYF | TGTGCCAGCAGCCAGCAGACAGCCAATTCCTACGAGCAGTACTTC
TRBJ2-5 | - | 13 | - | TRBV28 | CASSFQGLETQYF | TGTGCCAGCAGTTTTCAGGGTTTGGAGACCCAGTACTTC
TRBJ2-1 | - | 14 | - | TRBV7-9 | CASSGPPRANEQFF | TGTGCCAGCAGCGGTCCCCCGAGGGCGAATGAGCAGTTCTTC
TRBJ2-1 | - | 13 | TRBD2 | TRBV10-3 | CAISPLAGDEQFF | TGTGCCATCAGCCCCCTAGCGGGAGATGAGCAGTTCTTC
TRBJ2-3 | - | 18 | TRBD1 | TRBV29-1 | CSVGGPLGRGQATDTQYF | TGCAGCGTTGGGGGCCCGTTGGGCCGGGGACAGGCCACAGATACGCAGTATTTT
TRBJ2-7 | - | 14 | TRBD1 | TRBV7-8 | CASSLGQGEYEQYF | TGTGCCAGCAGCTTGGGACAGGGTGAATACGAGCAGTACTTC
TRBJ2-5 | - | 15 | TRBD2 | TRBV18 | CASSPSAGRAETQYF | TGTGCCAGCTCACCATCTGCAGGGAGGGCGGAGACCCAGTACTTC
TRBJ1-5 | - | 15 | - | TRBV20-1 | CSASPGTSQAQPQHF | TGCAGTGCTAGTCCAGGGACAAGCCAGGCTCAGCCCCAGCATTTT